One sample yielded the 10 T cell receptor beta chains listed below, sequenced in a study of blood T cell repertoires in COVID-19. TCRdb's copy holds only in-frame clones and misses some; the assay was immunoSEQ multiplex PCR. The sample holds some 220,000 clones, approximately 83% seen once. The sequencing sample was made of peripheral blood. These receptors were obtained from a human donor in a cohort sampled during active COVID-19.

The J gene is TRBJ2-5, the V gene TRBV19; 8 nucleotides align to TRBD2. V trimming: 3 bases; J trimming: 5 bases; junction bases outside the gene matches: 11. Germline CDR1 is LNHDA and CDR2 is SQIVND (reference sequence). The CDR3 is 16 residues long. This CDR3 is CASSIGREGFPETQYF. The CDR3 DNA follows: TGTGCCAGTAGTATCGGGAGGGAAGGTTTCCCGGAGACCCAGTACTTC.

The count of this clone is one. The rearrangement joins TRBV5-4 to TRBJ1-4; D unresolved. The CDR3 is 14 amino acids. Germline V gene lookup returns CDR1 SGHNT and CDR2 YYREEE (reference sequence). Trimming took off 2 bases at V and 10 bases at J, with 15 bases between the two ends. In nucleotides, the CDR3 is TGTGCCAGCAGCTTATATGGAGCAGGAGGAAAACTGTTTTTT. This encodes CASSLYGAGGKLFF.

The chain has TRBV5-1 and TRBJ1-1; D is possibly TRBD1 (6 bases). Trimming removed 5 bases from V and 5 bases from J, with 19 bases in between. The V gene's germline CDR1 is SGHRS and CDR2 YFSETQ. The CDR3 sequence is 15 residues long. The CDR3 is CASRAREGGKTEAFF. The CDR3 DNA reads as TGCGCCAGCAGAGCCCGGGAGGGGGGGAAGACTGAAGCTTTCTTT.

J is TRBJ2-1 and V is TRBV19; 10 bases line up with TRBD1. Germline V lookup: CDR1 LNHDA, CDR2 SQIVND (reference sequence). The CDR3 loop spans 14 amino acids. Unmatched junction bases numbered 3, after V lost 5 bases and J lost 5 bases. CDR3 nucleotides: TGTGCCAGTAGTTTGGGACAGGGGAACAATGAGCAGTTCTTC. Protein product: CASSLGQGNNEQFF.

This chain links TRBV30 with TRBJ1-5; D ambiguous. This CDR3 spans 15 amino acids. Trimming left V 0 bases short and J 0 bases short, with 9 bases between. The V gene's germline CDR1 is GTSNPN and CDR2 SVGIG (reference sequence). CDR3 loop: CAWSVSSYSNQPQHF. In DNA form, the CDR3 reads TGTGCCTGGAGTGTCTCCAGTTATAGCAATCAGCCCCAGCATTTT.

J is TRBJ2-4 and V is TRBV6-6, with D possibly being TRBD1 (5 bases). V was shortened by 0 bases and J by 6 bases, with 15 bases between the two germline ends. From germline, CDR1 is MNHNY and CDR2 SVGAGI (reference sequence). CDR3 length: 16 residues. CDR3 nucleotide sequence: TGTGCCAGCAGTTACTCGATCGACAGTAGGATAAACATTCAGTACTTC. It specifies CASSYSIDSRINIQYF.

In its sample, this clone was seen once. The chain recombines TRBV12-3 or TRBV12-4 with TRBJ2-3; TRBD2 agrees at 8 bases. The CDR3 runs 12 residues. V lost 5 bases, J lost 10 bases, and 5 bases stayed unmatched. CDR3 residues: CASSRGLDAQYF. DNA for the CDR3: TGTGCCAGCAGTAGGGGACTAGACGCGCAGTATTTT.

The chain employs TRBV18 and TRBJ2-5; 7 positions agree with TRBD1. This CDR3 region has 15 residues. Germline V gene data show CDR1 as KGHSH and CDR2 as LQKENI. Trimming took 4 bases from V and 1 from J; bases not matched to a gene: 6. CDR3 DNA: TGTGCCAGCTCACGGGTGACAGGGTCCCAAGAGACCCAGTACTTC. This encodes CASSRVTGSQETQYF. Supplemented by reference TRBV18 and TRBJ2-5, the full variable domain reads NAGVMQNPRHLVRRRGQEARLRCSPMKGHSHVYWYRQLPEEGLKFMVYLQKENIIDESGMPKERFSAEFPKEGPSILRIQQVVRGDSAAYFCASSRVTGSQETQYFGPGTRLLVL.

The chain uses TRBV3-1 (or the pseudogene TRBV3-2) and TRBJ2-5, with 11 bases matching TRBD2. J gave up 1 base and V 5 bases, and 9 bases lay outside the gene matches. This CDR3 has 17 residues. Germline V gene sequence: CDR1 LGHDT, CDR2 YNNKEL (reference sequence). CDR3 loop: CASSFSGTSGFQETQYF. Here the CDR3 DNA reads TGTGCCAGCAGCTTCTCCGGGACTAGCGGATTCCAAGAGACCCAGTACTTC.

This clone came up once. The sample holds other DNA sequences that translate to the same CDR3. The chain recombines TRBV28 with TRBJ1-5; 8 nucleotides line up with TRBD1. Germline CDR1 and CDR2: MDHEN and SYDVKM. V lost 6 bases to trimming and J lost 2 bases; unmatched junction nucleotides: 3. The CDR3 runs to 14 residues. CDR3 protein: CASSTGGGNQPQHF. The CDR3, as DNA: TGTGCCAGCAGCACAGGGGGGGGCAATCAGCCCCAGCATTTT.